Following are 23 T cell receptor beta chains from one sample sequenced in a study of vaccination effects on CD4 cells after COVID-19. The table came from immunoSEQ multiplex PCR; TCRdb's copy has only in-frame clones and leaves some out. Counted here are roughly 63,000 clones, approximately 80% occurring once; the ten biggest clones make up 12%. Their target antigens are unknown. Antigen-specific CD4+ T cell clonotypes were called by their expansion after viral peptide-pool culture in ViraFEST. Subsequent to a culture period of about ten days, CD4+ T cells were isolated. None of the vaccinated had previously contracted SARS-CoV-2, and their nucleocapsid antibodies tested negative. The material was CD4+ T cells from PBMCs cultured with SARS-CoV-2 spike peptides, obtained before COVID-19 vaccination. The receptors originated from a human donor who received a COVID-19 vaccine.

The genes are TRBV6-6 and TRBJ2-3, with a weak D call TRBD1 (5 bases). The CDR3 is made up of 13 amino acids. Per the germline V gene, CDR1 is MNHNY and CDR2 is SVGAGI (reference sequence). The ends were cut back, 4 bases at V and 4 bases at J, with 9 bases in the middle. The CDR3 region is CASSWNRPDTQYF. The CDR3 DNA is TGTGCCAGCAGTTGGAACAGGCCAGATACGCAGTATTTT.

This chain links TRBV2 with TRBJ1-6, with D perhaps matching TRBD1 (5 bases). Germline V gives CDR1 SNHLY, CDR2 FYNNEI. The CDR3 is 15 amino acids. V gave up 7 bases and J gave up 10 bases, with 20 bases separating them. Here the CDR3 DNA reads TGTGCCAGCAATTGGGCAGGGCAGAACTACTCACCCCTCCACTTT. Its translation is CASNWAGQNYSPLHF.

The rearrangement joins TRBV29-1 to TRBJ1-5; 8 positions match TRBD1. CDR1 is SQVTM and CDR2 is ANQGSEA in the germline V gene. V was pared by 7 bases and J by 4 bases, with 6 bases of the junction left unmatched. CDR3 length: 13 residues. This CDR3 reads CSAQGAPNQPQHF. CDR3 coding DNA: TGCAGCGCCCAGGGGGCCCCTAATCAGCCCCAGCATTTT.

This clone was seen more than once but under ten times. This chain links TRBV6-1 with TRBJ2-7; no reliable D call. CDR1 is MNHNS, CDR2 SASEGT, per germline. The CDR3 has 12 amino acids. V shed 3 bases and J shed 4 bases, with 7 bases lying between them. The CDR3 bases are TGTGCCAGCAGTGAGACACAATACGAGCAGTACGTC. Translating it yields CASSETQYEQYV.

V gene TRBV5-1 combines with J gene TRBJ2-3; 10 bases agree with TRBD2. After removal of 4 bases from V and 4 bases from J, the junction contained 9 bases not matched to a gene. The CDR3 totals 16 residues. Germline V gene lookup returns CDR1 SGHRS and CDR2 YFSETQ. CDR3 region: CASSVSGGARPDTQYF. CDR3 sequence (DNA): TGCGCCAGCAGCGTCAGCGGGGGGGCCAGACCAGATACGCAGTATTTT.

J is TRBJ1-2 and V is TRBV18; 9 nucleotides match TRBD1. Losses at the gene ends were 2 bases for V and 1 base for J; bases not matched to a gene: 2. The CDR3 is made up of 15 amino acids. Germline V lookup: CDR1 KGHSH, CDR2 LQKENI. The CDR3: CASSPGQGNNYGYTF. CDR3 sequence (DNA): TGTGCCAGCTCACCAGGACAGGGGAATAACTATGGCTACACCTTC.

The V call is TRBV7-3, the J call TRBJ2-5, with 11 bases that match TRBD2. CDR1 and CDR2 (germline): SGHTA, FQGTGA. V was clipped by 5 bases and J by 4 bases; unmatched bases: 9. The CDR3 has 16 residues. Written as DNA, the CDR3 is TGTGCCAGCAGCGAGAAAACTAGCGGGGGCCGAGAGACCCAGTACTTC. Amino acids: CASSEKTSGGRETQYF. Supplemented by reference TRBV7-3 and TRBJ2-5, the full variable domain reads GAGVSQTPSNKVTEKGKYVELRCDPISGHTALYWYRQSLGQGPEFLIYFQGTGAADDSGLPNDRFFAVRPEGSVSTLKIQRTERGDSAVYLCASSEKTSGGRETQYFGPGTRLLVL.

The gene calls are TRBV7-2 and TRBJ1-5, with 7 bases aligning to TRBD1. V was pared by 4 bases and J by 4 bases, with 4 bases of the junction left unmatched. There are 14 residues in the CDR3. Germline V gene lookup returns CDR1 SGHTA and CDR2 FQGNSA. CDR3 bases: TGTGCCAGCAGCTCCTCAGGGGGAAATCAGCCCCAGCATTTT. As protein: CASSSSGGNQPQHF.

This clone was seen just once. This sequence joins TRBV28 and TRBJ2-1; TRBD2 agrees at 7 bases. Germline values: CDR1 MDHEN, CDR2 SYDVKM. CDR3 length: 16 amino acids. V shed 5 bases, J shed 0 bases, and the junction held 7 bases outside the gene matches. CDR3 coding DNA: TGTGCCAGCAGTCCTGGGGGGGTGGCCTCCTACAATGAGCAGTTCTTC. Its protein is CASSPGGVASYNEQFF.

This clone was seen a single time. This chain links TRBV5-1 with TRBJ2-3; D is uncertain. Germline V CDR1 and CDR2: SGHRS, YFSETQ. V dropped 0 bases and J dropped 6 bases, with 2 bases sitting between them. The CDR3 contains 11 residues. The CDR3 DNA sequence: TGCGCCAGCAGCTTGGGGGATACGCAGTATTTT. It is translated as CASSLGDTQYF.

This clone occurred once. The chain has TRBV6-6 and TRBJ1-1, with D perhaps TRBD1 (6 bases). The CDR3 covers 12 residues. Between the trimmed V and J ends, which lost 5 bases and 6 bases, there was a span of 10 bases. Germline loops: CDR1 MNHNY, CDR2 SVGAGI (reference sequence). The CDR3 nucleotides are TGTGCCAGCAGTCGTAGGGGGGCTGAAGCTTTCTTT. Translated, it gives CASSRRGAEAFF.

The V call is TRBV28, the J call TRBJ1-6; D gene ambiguous. Germline values: CDR1 MDHEN, CDR2 SYDVKM. The CDR3 extends over 14 amino acids. Deletions cut 6 bases from V and 7 bases from J, with 13 bases between. CDR3 DNA: TGTGCCAGCAGAGTAAGGCGTTCAAATTCACCCCTCCACTTT. Protein sequence: CASRVRRSNSPLHF.

This clone was seen just once. This chain joins TRBV5-1 and TRBJ2-3, with 9 bases lining up with TRBD1. The germline V gene has CDR1 SGHRS and CDR2 YFSETQ. The J segment lost 4 bases and the V segment lost 4 bases, leaving 10 bases of the junction unmatched. This CDR3 is built from 16 residues. The CDR3 here is CASSRELDRGADTQYF. Here the CDR3 DNA reads TGCGCCAGCAGCCGTGAACTGGACAGGGGAGCAGATACGCAGTATTTT.

This clone turned up a few times. The V and J genes are TRBV30 and TRBJ1-2, with no clear D. Trimming cost V 3 bases and J 8 bases, with 13 bases left between them. The germline CDR1 and CDR2 sequences are GTSNPN and SVGIG (reference sequence). The CDR3 extends over 12 amino acids. Written as DNA, the CDR3 is TGTGCCTGGAGCTCGGGCCTCCTCGGCTACACCTTC. Its protein product is CAWSSGLLGYTF. Full variable domain (remainder filled in from reference TRBV30 and TRBJ1-2): SQTIHQWPATLVQPVGSPLSLECTVEGTSNPNLYWYRQAAGRGLQLLFYSVGIGQISSEVPQNLSASRPQDRQFILSSKKLLLSDSGFYLCAWSSGLLGYTFGSGTRLTVV.

The chain employs TRBV3-1 (or the pseudogene TRBV3-2) and TRBJ1-2; D is unresolved. There are 12 residues in the CDR3. V was clipped by 0 bases and J by 8 bases, with 7 bases between them. Germline V gene data show CDR1 as LGHDT and CDR2 as YNNKEL (reference sequence). The CDR3 protein is CASSQDPLGYTF. The CDR3 DNA reads as TGTGCCAGCAGCCAAGATCCTCTAGGCTACACCTTC.

This chain connects TRBV3-1 (or the pseudogene TRBV3-2) to TRBJ2-3; D not certain. The V gene's germline CDR1 is LGHDT and CDR2 YNNKEL (reference sequence). Trimming took off 2 bases at V and 6 bases at J, with 9 bases between the two ends. The CDR3 consists of 13 residues. In DNA, the CDR3 is TGTGCCAGCAGCCAATCCACCGGGGATACGCAGTATTTT. The encoded protein is CASSQSTGDTQYF.

The chain recombines TRBV6-5 with TRBJ1-2; tentative D call: TRBD1 (5 bases). The CDR3 spans 13 residues. V was shortened by 6 bases and J by 1 base, with 9 bases between the two germline ends. Germline values: CDR1 MNHEY, CDR2 SVGAGI. In nucleotides, the CDR3 is TGTGCCAGCAGAACGGGGGTTAACTATGGCTACACCTTC. Encoded protein: CASRTGVNYGYTF.

This rearrangement joins TRBV30 to TRBJ1-6, with TRBD1 matching 7 bases. The germline V gene encodes CDR1 GTSNPN and CDR2 SVGIG (reference sequence). The length of the CDR3 is 14 residues. Trimming at V came to 5 bases and at J to 9 bases, leaving 10 bases not matched to a gene. CDR3 residues: CAWANQGGISPLHF. The CDR3 DNA follows: TGTGCCTGGGCCAACCAGGGGGGAATTTCACCCCTCCACTTT.

The chain couples TRBV9 to TRBJ2-5; 12 nucleotides match TRBD2. The CDR3 is 17 amino acids. Germline CDR1 SGDLS, CDR2 YYNGEE. After removal of 2 bases from V and 2 bases from J, the junction contained 7 bases not matched to a gene. The CDR3 spells CASSVGLAGGLQETQYF. The CDR3 nucleotides read TGTGCCAGCAGCGTGGGTCTAGCGGGGGGGCTACAAGAGACCCAGTACTTC.

The chain carries TRBV19 and TRBJ2-3; 9 bases are a match to TRBD1. The V and J ends lost 8 bases and 0 bases, in that order; junction bases with no gene match: 3. The CDR3 covers 14 residues. CDR1 is LNHDA, CDR2 SQIVND, per germline (reference sequence). The CDR3 coding sequence is TGTGCCAGTCTGGACAGGGGAAGCACAGATACGCAGTATTTT. Translation gives CASLDRGSTDTQYF.

The chain has TRBV6-2 or TRBV6-3 and TRBJ1-1; D gene uncertain. The CDR3 contains 16 residues. The germline V gene encodes CDR1 MNHEY and CDR2 SVGEGT. V lost 1 base and J lost 1, with 13 bases in between. CDR3 protein: CASSYWSKGGNTEAFF. Written as DNA, the CDR3 is TGTGCCAGCAGTTACTGGTCGAAAGGAGGGAACACTGAAGCTTTCTTT.

V is TRBV19 and J is TRBJ1-1; TRBD1 matches 10 bases. The CDR3 spans 15 residues. Germline V gives CDR1 LNHDA, CDR2 SQIVND (reference sequence). J was trimmed by 8 bases and V by 7 bases; bases with no gene match: 13. The CDR3 nucleotides read TGTGCCAGTATTAAACCGGGACAGGGGTTCTCGGAAGCTTTCTTT. As protein: CASIKPGQGFSEAFF.

The rearrangement links TRBV20-1 to TRBJ2-1; 16 positions match TRBD2. Trimming at V came to 3 bases and at J to 0 bases, leaving 5 bases not matched to a gene. The CDR3 is made up of 18 amino acids. Germline V gene data show CDR1 as DFQATT and CDR2 as SNEGSKA (reference sequence). This chain's CDR3 is CSASGTSGGGRSYNEQFF. Here the CDR3 DNA reads TGCAGTGCTAGTGGGACTAGCGGGGGGGGACGCTCCTACAATGAGCAGTTCTTC.